This TCR beta chain was profiled in a study of glioma-infiltrating T cells. As regards this clonotype: One end of the junction is discordant with germline, which a read error may explain.

Amplification of TCR alpha and beta CDR3 regions from RNA used iRepertoire nested multiplex PCR. TCRdb itself ran the multiplex PCR reads through MiXCR, one entry per CDR3 protein. The sample consists of fewer than 500,000 distinct CDR3 sequences, roughly two fifths of them appearing once. Germline V lookup: CDR1 DFQATT, CDR2 SNEGSKA (reference sequence). There are 15 residues in the CDR3. Sequencing input: glioma tissue, nonneoplastic brain tissue, or PBMCs (not recorded which). This clonotype was sampled from a human donor with low-grade glioma or glioblastoma, undergoing nonglioma brain surgery, or in good health (not recorded which). The chain combines TRBV20-1 with TRBJ2-1; 10 bases are a match to TRBD2. CDR3: CSAPQPTSGLNEQSF. DNA for the CDR3: TGCAGTGCCCCTCAGCCGACTAGCGGGCTGAATGAGCAGTCCTTC.